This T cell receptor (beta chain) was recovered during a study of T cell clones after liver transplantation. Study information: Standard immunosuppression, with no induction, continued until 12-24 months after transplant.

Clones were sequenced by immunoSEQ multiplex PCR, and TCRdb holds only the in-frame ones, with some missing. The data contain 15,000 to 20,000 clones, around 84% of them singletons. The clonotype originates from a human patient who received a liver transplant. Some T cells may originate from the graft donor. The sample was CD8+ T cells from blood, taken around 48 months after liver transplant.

CDR3 sequence (DNA): TGTGCCAGCAGCCGGTATTTGAACACTGAAGCTTTCTTT. It translates to CASSRYLNTEAFF. The V gene is TRBV14, the J gene TRBJ1-1; D call uncertain. The CDR3 is 13 amino acids. V was clipped by 4 bases and J by 0 bases, with 6 bases between them. Germline CDR1 and CDR2: SGHDN and FVKESK. The full variable domain, with the rest looked up from reference TRBV14 and TRBJ1-1, is EAGVTQFPSHSVIEKGQTVTLRCDPISGHDNLYWYRRVMGKEIKFLLHFVKESKQDESGMPNNRFLAERTGGTYSTLKVQPAELEDSGVYFCASSRYLNTEAFFGQGTRLTVV.